Reported below is one T cell receptor beta chain. The read halts 3 residues ahead of the CDR3 end, with the missing end drawn from the germline J gene. The record originates from a study of T cells in women clearing cervical HPV infection. TCRdb's copy holds only in-frame clones and misses some; the assay was immunoSEQ multiplex PCR. This listing includes some 40,000 clones. There are 14 residues in the CDR3. J was trimmed by 7 bases and V by 1 base; bases with no gene match: 3. Germline lookup yields CDR1 SSHAT and CDR2 FNYEAQ (reference sequence). The chain is built from TRBV7-7 and TRBJ2-2, with 7 positions matching TRBD2. This receptor was identified in a woman aged 18-69 years with a cervical HPV16 infection that either progressed to CIN3+ or cleared (not recorded which). Material: blood buffy coat. The CDR3 loop reads CASSLVAGVGELFF. The DNA read from the CDR3 is TGTGCCAGCAGCTTAGTGGCGGGGGTCGGGGAG.